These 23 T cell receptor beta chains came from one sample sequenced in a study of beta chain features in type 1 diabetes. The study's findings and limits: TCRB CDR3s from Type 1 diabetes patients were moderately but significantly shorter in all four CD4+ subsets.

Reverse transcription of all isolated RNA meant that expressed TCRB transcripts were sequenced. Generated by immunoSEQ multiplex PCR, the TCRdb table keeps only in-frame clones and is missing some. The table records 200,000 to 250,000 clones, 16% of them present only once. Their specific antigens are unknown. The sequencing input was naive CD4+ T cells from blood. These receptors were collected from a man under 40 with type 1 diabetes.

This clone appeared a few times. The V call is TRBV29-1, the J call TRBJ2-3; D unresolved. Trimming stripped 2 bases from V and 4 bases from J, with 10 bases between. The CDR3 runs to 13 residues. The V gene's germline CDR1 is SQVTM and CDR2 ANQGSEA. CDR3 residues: CSVERTPPDTQYF. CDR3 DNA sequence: TGCAGCGTTGAAAGGACCCCCCCAGATACGCAGTATTTT.

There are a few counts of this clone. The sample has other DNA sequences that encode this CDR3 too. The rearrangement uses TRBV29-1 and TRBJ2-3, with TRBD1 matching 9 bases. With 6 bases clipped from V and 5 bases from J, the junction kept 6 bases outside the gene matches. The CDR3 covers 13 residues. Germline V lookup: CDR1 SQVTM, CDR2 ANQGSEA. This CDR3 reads CSVDRGRRDTQYF. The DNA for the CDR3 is TGCAGCGTGGACAGGGGAAGGCGAGATACGCAGTATTTT.

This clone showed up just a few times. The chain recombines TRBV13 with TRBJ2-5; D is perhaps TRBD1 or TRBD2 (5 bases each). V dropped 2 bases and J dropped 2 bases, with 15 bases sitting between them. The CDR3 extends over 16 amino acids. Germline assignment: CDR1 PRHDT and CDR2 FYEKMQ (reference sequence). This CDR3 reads CASSLRIGAIQETQYF. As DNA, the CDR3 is TGTGCCAGCAGCTTAAGGATCGGGGCTATTCAAGAGACCCAGTACTTC. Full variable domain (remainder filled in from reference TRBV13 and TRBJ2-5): AAGVIQSPRHLIKEKRETATLKCYPIPRHDTVYWYQQGPGQDPQFLISFYEKMQSDKGSIPDRFSAQQFSDYHSELNMSSLELGDSALYFCASSLRIGAIQETQYFGPGTRLLVL.

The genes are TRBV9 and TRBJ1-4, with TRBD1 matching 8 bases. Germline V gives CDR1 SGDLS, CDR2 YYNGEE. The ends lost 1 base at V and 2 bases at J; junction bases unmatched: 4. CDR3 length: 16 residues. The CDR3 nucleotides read TGTGCCAGCAGCGTATCCCAGGGGGCGACTAATGAAAAACTGTTTTTT. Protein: CASSVSQGATNEKLFF.

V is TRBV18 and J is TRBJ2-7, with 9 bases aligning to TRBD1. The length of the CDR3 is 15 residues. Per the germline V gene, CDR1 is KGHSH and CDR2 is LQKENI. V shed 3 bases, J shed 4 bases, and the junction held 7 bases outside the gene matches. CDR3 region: CASSPTGTGSYEQYF. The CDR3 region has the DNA TGTGCCAGCTCACCGACCGGGACAGGGTCGTACGAGCAGTACTTC.

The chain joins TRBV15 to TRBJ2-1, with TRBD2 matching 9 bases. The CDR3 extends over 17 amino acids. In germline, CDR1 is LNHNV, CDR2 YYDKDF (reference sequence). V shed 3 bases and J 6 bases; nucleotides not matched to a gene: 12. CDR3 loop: CATSREPGTSLPNEQFF. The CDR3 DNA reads TGTGCCACCAGCAGGGAACCCGGGACTAGCCTTCCCAATGAGCAGTTCTTC.

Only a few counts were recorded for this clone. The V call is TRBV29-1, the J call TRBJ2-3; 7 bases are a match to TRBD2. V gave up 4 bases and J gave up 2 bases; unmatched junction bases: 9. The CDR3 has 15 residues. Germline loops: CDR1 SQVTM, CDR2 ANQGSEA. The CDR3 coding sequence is TGCAGCGTTGGGGGTTTAGCGGGCCACACAGATACGCAGTATTTT. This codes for CSVGGLAGHTDTQYF.

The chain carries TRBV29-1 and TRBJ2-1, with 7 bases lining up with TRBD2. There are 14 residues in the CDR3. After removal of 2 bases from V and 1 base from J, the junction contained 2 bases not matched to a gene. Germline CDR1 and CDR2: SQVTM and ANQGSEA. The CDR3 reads CSVELAESYNEQFF. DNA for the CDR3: TGCAGCGTTGAACTAGCGGAATCCTACAATGAGCAGTTCTTC.

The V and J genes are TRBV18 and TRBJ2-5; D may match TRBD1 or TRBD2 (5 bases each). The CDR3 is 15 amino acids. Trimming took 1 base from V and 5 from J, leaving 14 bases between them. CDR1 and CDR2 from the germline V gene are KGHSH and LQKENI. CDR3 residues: CASSPQRGSRETQYF. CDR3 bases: TGTGCCAGCTCACCACAGAGGGGAAGTCGGGAGACCCAGTACTTC.

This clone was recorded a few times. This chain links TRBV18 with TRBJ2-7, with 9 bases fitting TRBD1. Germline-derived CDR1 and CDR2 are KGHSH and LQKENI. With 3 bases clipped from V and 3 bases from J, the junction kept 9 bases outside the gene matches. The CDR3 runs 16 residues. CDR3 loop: CASSPTAGQGLYEQYF. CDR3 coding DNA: TGTGCCAGCTCACCTACGGCGGGACAGGGTCTCTACGAGCAGTACTTC.

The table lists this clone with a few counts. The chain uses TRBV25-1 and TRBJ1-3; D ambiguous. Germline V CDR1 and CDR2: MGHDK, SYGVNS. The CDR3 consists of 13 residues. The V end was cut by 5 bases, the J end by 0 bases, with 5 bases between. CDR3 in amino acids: CASSRHSGNTIYF. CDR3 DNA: TGTGCCAGCAGTCGGCACTCTGGAAACACCATATATTTT.

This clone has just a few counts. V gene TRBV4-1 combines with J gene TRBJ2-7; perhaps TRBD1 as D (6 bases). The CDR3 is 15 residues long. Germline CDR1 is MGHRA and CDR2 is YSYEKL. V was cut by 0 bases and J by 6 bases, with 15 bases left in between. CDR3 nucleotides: TGCGCCAGCAGCCAAGATTGGCAGGGGCTTGGCGAGCAGTACTTC. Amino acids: CASSQDWQGLGEQYF.

The CDR3 DNA reads TGCAGCGTTGTCATCACAGCCTACGAGCAGTACTTC. Encoded protein: CSVVITAYEQYF. J is TRBJ2-7 and V is TRBV29-1; D is uncertain. The CDR3 extends over 12 amino acids. V lost 4 bases and J lost 2, with 9 bases in between. From germline, CDR1 is SQVTM and CDR2 ANQGSEA.

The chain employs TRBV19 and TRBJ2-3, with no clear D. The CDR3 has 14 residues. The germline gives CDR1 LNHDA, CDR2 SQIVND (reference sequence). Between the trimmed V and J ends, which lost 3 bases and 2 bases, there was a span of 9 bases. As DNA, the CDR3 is TGTGCCAGTAGTATCGTCATCTACACAGATACGCAGTATTTT. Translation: CASSIVIYTDTQYF. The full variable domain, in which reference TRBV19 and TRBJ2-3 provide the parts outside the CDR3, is DGGITQSPKYLFRKEGQNVTLSCEQNLNHDAMYWYRQDPGQGLRLIYYSQIVNDFQKGDIAEGYSVSREKKESFPLTVTSAQKNPTAFYLCASSIVIYTDTQYFGPGTRLTVL.

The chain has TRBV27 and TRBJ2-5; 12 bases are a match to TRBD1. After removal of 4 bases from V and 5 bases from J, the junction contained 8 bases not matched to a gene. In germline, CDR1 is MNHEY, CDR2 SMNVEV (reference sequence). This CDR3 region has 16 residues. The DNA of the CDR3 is TGTGCCAGCAGTTACTTAGGGACAGGGGGCGCGGAGACCCAGTACTTC. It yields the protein CASSYLGTGGAETQYF.

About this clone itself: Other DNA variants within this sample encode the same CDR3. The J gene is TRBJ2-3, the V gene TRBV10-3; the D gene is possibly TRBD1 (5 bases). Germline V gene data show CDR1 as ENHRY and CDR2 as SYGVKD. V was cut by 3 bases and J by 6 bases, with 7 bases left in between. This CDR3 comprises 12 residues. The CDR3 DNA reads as TGTGCCATCAGTGATAGGGGTGATACGCAGTATTTT. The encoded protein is CAISDRGDTQYF.

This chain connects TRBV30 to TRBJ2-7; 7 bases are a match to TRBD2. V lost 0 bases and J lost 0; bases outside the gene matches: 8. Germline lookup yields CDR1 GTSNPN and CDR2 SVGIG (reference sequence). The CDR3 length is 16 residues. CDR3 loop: CAWSVGAAGVSYEQYF. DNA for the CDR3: TGTGCCTGGAGTGTAGGCGCCGCGGGGGTCTCCTACGAGCAGTACTTC.

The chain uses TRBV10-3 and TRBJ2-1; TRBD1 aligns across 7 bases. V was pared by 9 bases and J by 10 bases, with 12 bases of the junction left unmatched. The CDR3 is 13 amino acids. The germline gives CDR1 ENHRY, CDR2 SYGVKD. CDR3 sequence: CAIGTGTAEEQFF. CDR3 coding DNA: TGTGCCATTGGAACCGGGACAGCAGAAGAGCAGTTCTTC.

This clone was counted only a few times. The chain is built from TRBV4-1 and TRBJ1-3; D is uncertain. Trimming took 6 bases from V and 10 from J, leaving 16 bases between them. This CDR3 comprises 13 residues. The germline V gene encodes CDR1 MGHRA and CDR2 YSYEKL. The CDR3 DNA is TGCGCCAGCAGTAGAGCCTCTGTCGGGACCATATATTTT. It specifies CASSRASVGTIYF.

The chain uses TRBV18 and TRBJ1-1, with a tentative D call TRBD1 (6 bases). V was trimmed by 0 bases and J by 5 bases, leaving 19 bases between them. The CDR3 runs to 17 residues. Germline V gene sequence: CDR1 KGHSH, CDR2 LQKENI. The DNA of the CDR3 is TGTGCCAGCTCACCACCGCGAGGTTCGGGGGGCTGGACTGAAGCTTTCTTT. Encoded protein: CASSPPRGSGGWTEAFF.

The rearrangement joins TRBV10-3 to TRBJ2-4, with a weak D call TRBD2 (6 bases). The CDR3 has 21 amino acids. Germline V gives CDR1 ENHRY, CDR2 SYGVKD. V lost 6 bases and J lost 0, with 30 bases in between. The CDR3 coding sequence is TGTGCCATCAGCGGGGGAGGAGACTTCAGGCAACCCATGTCAGCCAAAAACATTCAGTACTTC. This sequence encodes CAISGGGDFRQPMSAKNIQYF.

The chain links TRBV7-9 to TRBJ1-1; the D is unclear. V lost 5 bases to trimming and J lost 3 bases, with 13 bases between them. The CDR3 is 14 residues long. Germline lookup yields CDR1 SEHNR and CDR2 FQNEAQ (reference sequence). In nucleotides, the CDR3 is TGTGCCAGCAGCAAAGACCTATTTGACACTGAAGCTTTCTTT. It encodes CASSKDLFDTEAFF.

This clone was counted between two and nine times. As DNA, the CDR3 is TGTGCCAGCAGCCCTGGGTTGTACCAAGAGACCCAGTACTTC. Its protein is CASSPGLYQETQYF. The chain recombines TRBV5-6 with TRBJ2-5; D is undetermined. V gave up 4 bases and J gave up 0 bases, with 10 bases separating them. The germline V gene has CDR1 SGHDT and CDR2 YYEEEE. The length of the CDR3 is 14 residues.